The rows below give T cell receptor beta chains drawn from one sample of a study of response to subunit inactivated influenza vaccine. TCRdb re-derived calls from the RT-PCR reads in MiXCR, one entry per CDR3 protein. The sample shows about 700,000 distinct CDR3 sequences, around 13% of them seen only once. The material was PBMCs from blood, obtained 14 to 15 days before vaccination. These receptors all stem from a man in his fifties or sixties who received an inactivated influenza vaccine. The CDR3 runs from the conserved cysteine through the conserved F or W. The D gene is left open where the match is weak. Clone size is shown for a subset of rows, as once, few, many or a class of expanded clone.

j_call d_call v_call clone_size cdr3_nt cdr3_aa
TRBJ2-7 TRBD2 TRBV6-6 NA TGTGCCAGCGGTCGGGGGGTGTACGAGCAGTACTTC CASGRGVYEQYF
TRBJ2-2 TRBD2 TRBV2 many TGTGCCAGCAGAAAAAATAGCGGGGACACCGGGGAGCTGTTTTTT CASRKNSGDTGELFF
TRBJ2-2 NA TRBV7-9 NA TGTGCCAGCAGCCTCCTATGGAAACCCGGGGAGCTGTTTTTT CASSLLWKPGELFF
TRBJ2-5 TRBD1 TRBV29-1 few TGCAGCGTTGGGACAGGGGGGCAAGAGACCCAGTACTTC CSVGTGGQETQYF
TRBJ1-1 NA TRBV5-1 many TGCGCCAGCAGCTTACTCCAGGGTTACACTGAAGCTTTCTTT CASSLLQGYTEAFF
TRBJ1-5 NA TRBV6-1 few TGTGCCAGCAGTGAATATCCCCTAAATCAGCCCCAGCATTTT CASSEYPLNQPQHF
TRBJ2-1 TRBD2 TRBV10-3 NA TGTGCCATCAGTGAGTCGACTCCTAGCGGGAGCCTTAATGAGCAGTTCTTC CAISESTPSGSLNEQFF
TRBJ1-2 TRBD1 TRBV4-3 few TGCGCCAGCAGCCCGACCTCCGACAGGGCTGAAGGCTACACCTTC CASSPTSDRAEGYTF
TRBJ2-7 NA TRBV19 few TGTGCCAGTAGTATGTCCACCAACTACGAGCAGTACTTC CASSMSTNYEQYF
TRBJ2-1 TRBD2 TRBV4-3 many TGCGCCAGCAGCCAAGATGTGCGGAGCGGGATAAGCGATGAGCAGTTCTTC CASSQDVRSGISDEQFF
TRBJ2-5 NA TRBV20-1 many TGCAGTGCTAGCATCAGGTCGGAGACCCAGTACTTC CSASIRSETQYF
TRBJ2-5 NA TRBV3-1 few TGTGCCAGCAGTATCTCGGGGACCCAAGAGACCCAGTACTTC CASSISGTQETQYF
TRBJ2-3 NA TRBV4-3 few TGCGCCAGCAGCCGTACGCGGGACCGGATCGAACGGTATTTT CASSRTRDRIERYF
TRBJ1-5 NA TRBV18 few TGTGCCAGCTCACCACAAGGGTTTGATCAGCCCCAGCATTTT CASSPQGFDQPQHF
TRBJ2-7 NA TRBV4-3 few TGCGCCAGCAGCCAATATTCCAGTAGGGTCCACGAGCAGTACTTC CASSQYSSRVHEQYF
TRBJ2-1 TRBD2 TRBV4-3 few TGCGCCAGCAGCCTGGGACTAGCAAAATACAATGAGCAGTTCTTC CASSLGLAKYNEQFF
TRBJ2-5 NA TRBV4-1 NA TGCGCCAGCAGCCAAGGAGGGGCTAGGAGAGAGACCCAGTACTTC CASSQGGARRETQYF
TRBJ2-5 NA TRBV4-1 NA TGCGCCAGCAGCCCCGACCCAGGGACCCTCGTCCAAGAGACCCAGTACTTC CASSPDPGTLVQETQYF
TRBJ2-3 NA TRBV9 many TGTGCCAGCAGCGTCTTGACAGCAGATACGCAGTATTTT CASSVLTADTQYF
TRBJ2-5 TRBD1 TRBV30 few TGTGCCTGGAGAGGAGGCGTCCATAGAAGGGACAGTGCGGACCAAGAGACCCAGTACTTC CAWRGGVHRRDSADQETQYF
TRBJ2-1 NA TRBV12-3/TRBV12-4 many TGTGCCAGCAGTTTACAGGAGGACAATGAGCAGTTCTTC CASSLQEDNEQFF